A single T cell receptor beta chain is shown here with its context. Its antigen is unidentified. The data originate from a study of T cell responses to AZD1222 COVID-19 vaccine. The repertoire was sequenced with immunoSEQ multiplex PCR; TCRdb's copy has only in-frame clones and lacks some. This table has about 150,000 clones, roughly 89% appearing once. Study results and limitations: The span of vaccine-associated CD4 TCRs extended across spike, with dominance at 160-218 and 743-854. Baseline seropositives among AZD1222 recipients totaled only six. Unmutated regions of variants are reportedly targeted by nearly half of spike-specific TCRs. Clonal diversity may have been underestimated in mostly white British donors.

The CDR3 consists of 16 residues. The V segment lost 1 base and the J segment 8 bases; nucleotides outside the gene matches: 10. CDR1 is LGHDT and CDR2 is YNNKEL in the germline V gene (reference sequence). The sequence derives from an adult in good health. This chain connects TRBV3-1 (or the pseudogene TRBV3-2) to TRBJ2-1; 8 nucleotides match TRBD1. The starting material was peripheral blood, obtained on day 0 of AZD1222 vaccination. CDR3 loop: CASSQGSGQGQDEQFF. For the CDR3, the DNA is TGTGCCAGCAGCCAAGGAAGTGGACAGGGTCAGGATGAGCAGTTCTTC.